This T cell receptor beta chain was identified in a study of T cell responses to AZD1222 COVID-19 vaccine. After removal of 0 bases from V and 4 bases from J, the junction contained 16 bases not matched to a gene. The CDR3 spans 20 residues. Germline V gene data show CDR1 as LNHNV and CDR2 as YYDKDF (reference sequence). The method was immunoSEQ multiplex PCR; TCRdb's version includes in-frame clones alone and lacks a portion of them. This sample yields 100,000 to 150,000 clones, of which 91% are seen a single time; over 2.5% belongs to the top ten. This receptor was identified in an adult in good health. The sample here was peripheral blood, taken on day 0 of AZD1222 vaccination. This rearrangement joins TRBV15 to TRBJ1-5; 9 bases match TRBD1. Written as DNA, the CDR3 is TGTGCCACCAGCAGAGATTTCGGGACAGGGTCGGGCGGTGGTAATCAGCCCCAGCATTTT. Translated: CATSRDFGTGSGGGNQPQHF.